This entry lists 20 T cell receptor beta chains sequenced from one sample in a study of shared clonotypes between healthy human individuals (TCRdb year 2020). The method behind the library was the immunoSEQ multiplex PCR assay. What TCRdb holds here is the immuneACCESS table cut down to in-frame rearrangements. Part of the clones is not present; checked against another copy, under half of the missing clones reflect an unresolved V gene, and the others are unexplained. The sample table contains 550,000 to 700,000 clones; only one count was recorded for 73% of them. Around 1.8% of the sample is taken by the ten largest. What was sequenced was memory CD4+ T cells sorted from blood. The cell subset or site label, read with the paper, signifies: CD45RA-negative fraction. Every receptor here comes from a woman under 40 in good health.

The chain employs TRBV5-1 and TRBJ1-1, with D possibly being TRBD1 (6 bases). The V end lost 5 bases, the J end lost 7 bases, and 15 bases lay between the germline ends. This CDR3 has 13 amino acids. The V gene's germline CDR1 is SGHRS and CDR2 YFSETQ. The CDR3 reads CASRGLTGDEAFF. For the CDR3, the DNA is TGCGCCAGCAGAGGCTTGACAGGAGATGAAGCTTTCTTT.

The chain employs TRBV19 and TRBJ2-7; 7 positions agree with TRBD2. The CDR3 is 13 residues long. Germline CDR1 is LNHDA and CDR2 is SQIVND (reference sequence). With 7 bases clipped from V and 3 bases from J, the junction kept 6 bases outside the gene matches. This chain's CDR3 is CASTVTGGYEQYF. CDR3 sequence (DNA): TGTGCCAGTACCGTGACGGGGGGCTACGAGCAGTACTTC.

J is TRBJ2-3 and V is TRBV7-9, with 13 nucleotides matching TRBD2. V trimming: 5 bases; J trimming: 2 bases; junction bases outside the gene matches: 10. CDR1 SEHNR and CDR2 FQNEAQ come from the germline V gene (reference sequence). This CDR3 has 18 amino acids. In nucleotides, the CDR3 is TGTGCCAGCAGCCGAGTAAGGACTAGCGGGGGTCCCACAGATACGCAGTATTTT. Its protein product is CASSRVRTSGGPTDTQYF.

The chain is built from TRBV28 and TRBJ2-7, with TRBD2 as a possible D gene (6 bases). The V and J ends lost 6 bases and 6 bases respectively, with 18 bases between them. The CDR3 consists of 14 residues. Germline CDR1 is MDHEN and CDR2 is SYDVKM. The CDR3 region has the DNA TGTGCCAGCAGATCGGATAGCGGACCCCTCGAGCAGTACTTC. Its protein is CASRSDSGPLEQYF.

V usage is TRBV5-4 and J usage is TRBJ2-3; D is possibly TRBD2 (5 bases). This CDR3 has 15 amino acids. With 3 bases removed from V and 9 bases from J, the gap between germline ends came to 20 bases. Germline CDR1 reads SGHNT; CDR2 reads YYREEE (reference sequence). CDR3 nucleotides: TGTGCCAGCAGCTGGGAGCGGAGTGGGGTTCGGACGCAGTATTTT. This codes for CASSWERSGVRTQYF.

The rearrangement uses TRBV6-6 and TRBJ2-3; 7 bases agree with TRBD2. The V gene's germline CDR1 is MNHNY and CDR2 SVGAGI (reference sequence). The CDR3 runs 15 residues. V lost 5 bases, J lost 4 bases, and 9 bases stayed unmatched. DNA of the CDR3: TGTGCCAGCAGTCGGGACTACCACGGACCAGATACGCAGTATTTT. Translated, it gives CASSRDYHGPDTQYF.

This chain connects TRBV6-1 to TRBJ2-5; weak D call: TRBD1 (6 bases). The length of the CDR3 is 13 residues. From germline, CDR1 is MNHNS and CDR2 SASEGT. V was shortened by 2 bases and J by 5 bases, with 9 bases between the two germline ends. Here the CDR3 DNA reads TGTGCCAGCAGTGAAAGGGGGTGGGAGACCCAGTACTTC. The encoded protein is CASSERGWETQYF.

This clone was observed a single time. V usage is TRBV28 and J usage is TRBJ1-2, with 7 bases fitting TRBD1. This CDR3 is built from 14 residues. With 1 base clipped from V and 7 bases from J, the junction kept 6 bases outside the gene matches. Germline V gene data show CDR1 as MDHEN and CDR2 as SYDVKM. CDR3 DNA: TGTGCCAGCAGTTTATCCGACAGGGTCCGTGGCTACACCTTC. This gives the protein CASSLSDRVRGYTF.

This clone was seen just once. One junction end disagrees with the germline gene, perhaps due to a read error. This sequence joins TRBV11-2 and TRBJ2-7, with 10 bases lining up with TRBD2. The CDR3 totals 15 residues. Germline CDR1 reads SGHAT; CDR2 reads FQNNGV. The CDR3 nucleotides are TGTGCCAGCAGCATCCGGACTAGCGGTGACTACGCGCAGTACTTC. The encoded protein is CASSIRTSGDYAQYF.

The chain couples TRBV7-2 to TRBJ2-1, with 10 nucleotides matching TRBD2. This CDR3 is built from 16 residues. CDR1 is SGHTA, CDR2 FQGNSA, per germline. V lost 2 bases to trimming and J lost 12 bases; unmatched junction nucleotides: 13. The CDR3 coding sequence is TGTGCCAGCAGCTTATGGCTAGCGGGAGCTGAAATCCCGCAGTTCTTC. Its translation: CASSLWLAGAEIPQFF.

This clone was recorded a few times. V gene TRBV6-1 combines with J gene TRBJ2-2; D is perhaps TRBD1 or TRBD2 (5 bases each). Germline V CDR1 and CDR2: MNHNS, SASEGT. V lost 10 bases and J 5 bases, leaving 17 bases between the germline ends. This CDR3 has 14 amino acids. CDR3 nucleotides: TGTGCCACTTCCGGGACCTTCAGGACCGGGGAGCTGTTTTTT. Its protein product is CATSGTFRTGELFF.

The chain has TRBV5-1 and TRBJ2-5; D gene ambiguous. This CDR3 is built from 12 residues. The germline CDR1 and CDR2 sequences are SGHRS and YFSETQ. The germline V and J ends were trimmed by 4 bases and 2 bases, with 6 bases remaining between them. The CDR3 region is CASSVVQETQYF. The CDR3 region has the DNA TGCGCCAGCAGCGTCGTTCAAGAGACCCAGTACTTC. Supplemented by reference TRBV5-1 and TRBJ2-5, the full variable domain reads KAGVTQTPRYLIKTRGQQVTLSCSPISGHRSVSWYQQTPGQGLQFLFEYFSETQRNKGNFPGRFSGRQFSNSRSEMNVSTLELGDSALYLCASSVVQETQYFGPGTRLLVL.

The chain recombines TRBV28 with TRBJ1-1; TRBD1 matches at 7 bases. CDR1 and CDR2 from the germline V gene are MDHEN and SYDVKM. This CDR3 comprises 15 residues. J lost 5 bases, V lost 4 bases, and 10 bases had no gene match. The CDR3 bases are TGTGCCAGCAGTTCCCGGAAGGGGGCATATACTGAAGCTTTCTTT. Translated: CASSSRKGAYTEAFF.

V is TRBV7-2 and J is TRBJ2-1; D is unresolved. CDR1 SGHTA and CDR2 FQGNSA come from the germline V gene. The CDR3 is 12 amino acids. V lost 5 bases to trimming and J lost 7 bases, with 9 bases between them. The CDR3: CASSRSLNEQFF. CDR3 nucleotide sequence: TGTGCCAGCAGCCGATCCTTAAATGAGCAGTTCTTC.

To note about this clone: Within the sample, other DNA sequences also encode this same CDR3. V gene TRBV28 combines with J gene TRBJ2-6; D call uncertain. The CDR3 loop spans 15 amino acids. Trimming cost V 2 bases and J 0 bases, with 5 bases left between them. Per germline, CDR1 MDHEN and CDR2 SYDVKM. The CDR3, as DNA: TGTGCCAGCAGTTTAAGAGGCTCTGGGGCCAACGTCCTGACTTTC. Protein sequence: CASSLRGSGANVLTF.

This clone has a handful of counts. The V call is TRBV28, the J call TRBJ1-5; 8 bases match TRBD1. There are 15 residues in the CDR3. CDR1 and CDR2 from the germline V gene are MDHEN and SYDVKM. After removal of 6 bases from V and 6 bases from J, the junction contained 10 bases not matched to a gene. CDR3 in DNA: TGTGCCAGCAGGACCTCGGACAGGGTCGGTCAGCCCCAGCATTTT. It yields the protein CASRTSDRVGQPQHF.

The chain uses TRBV30 and TRBJ1-2, with D maybe TRBD1 (6 bases). The ends were cut back, 3 bases at V and 3 bases at J, with 11 bases in the middle. This CDR3 is built from 13 residues. Germline CDR1 is GTSNPN and CDR2 is SVGIG (reference sequence). The CDR3, as DNA: TGTGCCTGGAGCAACAGGGTGTACTATGGCTACACCTTC. Residues: CAWSNRVYYGYTF. Using reference TRBV30 and TRBJ1-2 for the parts outside the CDR3, the full variable domain is SQTIHQWPATLVQPVGSPLSLECTVEGTSNPNLYWYRQAAGRGLQLLFYSVGIGQISSEVPQNLSASRPQDRQFILSSKKLLLSDSGFYLCAWSNRVYYGYTFGSGTRLTVV.

This clone occurred a few times. The J gene is TRBJ2-1, the V gene TRBV28; 13 nucleotides align to TRBD2. J gave up 8 bases and V 4 bases, and 5 bases lay outside the gene matches. The CDR3 extends over 15 amino acids. From germline, CDR1 is MDHEN and CDR2 SYDVKM. CDR3 sequence: CASSSPGLAGYEQFF. The CDR3 DNA reads TGTGCCAGCAGTTCTCCGGGACTAGCGGGATATGAGCAGTTCTTC.

The chain employs TRBV10-3 and TRBJ1-2; D perhaps matches TRBD1 (5 bases). V was trimmed by 6 bases and J by 2 bases, leaving 16 bases between them. CDR3 length: 15 residues. Germline V gene sequence: CDR1 ENHRY, CDR2 SYGVKD. In nucleotides, the CDR3 is TGTGCCATCAGGCAAGCCCTGGGGGAAAACTATGGCTACACCTTC. Amino acids: CAIRQALGENYGYTF.

The chain combines TRBV30 with TRBJ1-2; D ambiguous. The CDR3 runs 13 residues. V was shortened by 2 bases and J by 4 bases, with 11 bases between the two germline ends. CDR1 is GTSNPN, CDR2 SVGIG, per germline (reference sequence). The CDR3 DNA reads as TGTGCCTGGAGTCCCCGGACGGCCTATGGCTACACCTTC. It encodes CAWSPRTAYGYTF. Full variable domain (remainder filled in from reference TRBV30 and TRBJ1-2): SQTIHQWPATLVQPVGSPLSLECTVEGTSNPNLYWYRQAAGRGLQLLFYSVGIGQISSEVPQNLSASRPQDRQFILSSKKLLLSDSGFYLCAWSPRTAYGYTFGSGTRLTVV.